What follows describes a single TCR beta chain. Its target is not known. This sample was included in a study of Tregs in tolerant kidney transplant recipients. Study-level background: Sorting of CD4+CD25+CD127- cells followed 3-day belatacept mixed lymphocyte reactions, sometimes with roughly five-day graft donor restimulation. Antibodies separated recipient from donor cells. Study results and limitations: Findings come from small patient numbers and require larger validation.

The V gene lost 2 bases and the J gene lost 4 bases, with 8 bases spanning the gap. Germline CDR1 is SEHNR and CDR2 is FQNEAQ (reference sequence). CDR3 size: 13 residues. Data came from immunoSEQ multiplex PCR; TCRdb stores just in-frame clones and leaves some out. The data show about 19,000 clones, about three fifths seen once. The chain carries TRBV7-9 and TRBJ1-1; D unclear. The receptor was isolated from a human donor in good health. The sequenced material came from Tregs from blood cultured with allogeneic cells. CDR3 in amino acids: CASSLLLGTEAFF. In DNA form, the CDR3 reads TGTGCCAGCAGCTTACTCCTAGGCACTGAAGCTTTCTTT.